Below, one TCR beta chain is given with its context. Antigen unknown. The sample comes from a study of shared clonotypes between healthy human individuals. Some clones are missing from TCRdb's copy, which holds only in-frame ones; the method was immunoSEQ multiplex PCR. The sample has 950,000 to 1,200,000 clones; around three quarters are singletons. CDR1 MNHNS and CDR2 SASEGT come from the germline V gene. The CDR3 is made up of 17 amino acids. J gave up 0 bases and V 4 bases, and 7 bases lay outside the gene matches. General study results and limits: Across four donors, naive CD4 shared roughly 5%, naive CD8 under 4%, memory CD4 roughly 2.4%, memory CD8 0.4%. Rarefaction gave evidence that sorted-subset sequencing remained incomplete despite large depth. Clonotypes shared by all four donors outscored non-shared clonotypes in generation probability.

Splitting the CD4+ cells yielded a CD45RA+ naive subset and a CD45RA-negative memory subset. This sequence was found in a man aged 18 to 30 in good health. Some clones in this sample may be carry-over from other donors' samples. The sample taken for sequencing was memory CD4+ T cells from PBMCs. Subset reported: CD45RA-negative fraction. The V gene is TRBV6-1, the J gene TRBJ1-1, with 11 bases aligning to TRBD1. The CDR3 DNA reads TGTGCCAGCAGTGGTAGGACAGGGGGCAGTCTGAACACTGAAGCTTTCTTT. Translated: CASSGRTGGSLNTEAFF.